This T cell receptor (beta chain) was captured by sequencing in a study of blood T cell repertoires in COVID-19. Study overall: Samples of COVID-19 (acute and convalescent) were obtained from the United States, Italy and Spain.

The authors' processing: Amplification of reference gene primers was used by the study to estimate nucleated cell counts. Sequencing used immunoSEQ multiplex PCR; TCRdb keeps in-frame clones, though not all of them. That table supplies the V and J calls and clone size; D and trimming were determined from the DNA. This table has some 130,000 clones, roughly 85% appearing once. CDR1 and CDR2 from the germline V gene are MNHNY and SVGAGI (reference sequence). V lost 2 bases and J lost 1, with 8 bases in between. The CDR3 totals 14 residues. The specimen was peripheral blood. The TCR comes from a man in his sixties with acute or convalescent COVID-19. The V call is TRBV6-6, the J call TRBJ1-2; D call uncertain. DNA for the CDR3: TGTGCCAGCAGTTACGGCAGCGGTAACTATGGCTACACCTTC. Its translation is CASSYGSGNYGYTF.